This T cell receptor (beta chain) was profiled in a study of T cells in Graves' hyperthyroidism and ophthalmopathy. CDR1 is KGHSH and CDR2 is LQKENI in the germline V gene. CDR3 length equals 17 residues. The junction had 3 bases not matched to a gene; V was cut back by 0 bases and J by 0 bases. This clonotype was counted many times. This sample holds PBMCs from less than 13 ml fresh peripheral blood. The source material, RNA transcripts, was used to amplify TCR beta CDR3 regions. Using the HTBI primer set, a first-round RT-PCR was run on the TCR CDR3. A single record per CDR3 protein comes from TCRdb applying MiXCR to the multiplex PCR reads. The repertoire holds more than 300,000 distinct CDR3 sequences, 14% seen once, with 11% in the top ten.

The chain links TRBV18 to TRBJ1-3; 9 bases map to TRBD1. This clonotype originated in a woman in her sixties or seventies with Graves' hyperthyroidism. Specimen: blood. The CDR3 sequence: CASSPPGQGSSGNTIYF. For the CDR3, the DNA is TGTGCCAGCTCACCACCGGGACAGGGAAGCTCTGGAAACACCATATATTTT. The variable domain in full, with the rest retrieved from reference TRBV18 and TRBJ1-3, is NAGVMQNPRHLVRRRGQEARLRCSPMKGHSHVYWYRQLPEEGLKFMVYLQKENIIDESGMPKERFSAEFPKEGPSILRIQQVVRGDSAAYFCASSPPGQGSSGNTIYFGEGSWLTVV.